Below, 15 T cell receptor beta chains from the same sample are listed, as sequenced in a study of cytomegalovirus exposure and HLA in healthy donors. This PCR relied on a set of 60 Vbeta primers and 13 Jbeta primers. Method: immunoSEQ multiplex PCR; TCRdb's copy keeps in-frame clones and lacks some. The table includes some 120,000 clones, 75% to 85% detected once. Sequenced sample: PBMCs. The source is a woman aged 45 to 65 in good health and CMV-seropositive.

The chain has TRBV29-1 and TRBJ2-7; 13 positions agree with TRBD2. This CDR3 is built from 15 residues. The germline V gene has CDR1 SQVTM and CDR2 ANQGSEA. J gave up 2 bases and V 6 bases, and 7 bases lay outside the gene matches. CDR3 in DNA: TGCAGCGTGACCGGGACTAGCGGGAAACCCTACGAGCAGTACTTC. Translation: CSVTGTSGKPYEQYF.

This clone turned up a few times. The chain recombines TRBV4-2 with TRBJ2-1, with D unresolved. Trimming took 0 bases from V and 7 from J, leaving 10 bases between them. The CDR3 is made up of 14 amino acids. Germline loops: CDR1 LGHNA, CDR2 YNFKEQ. Here the CDR3 reads CASSQDLGSNEQFF. CDR3 coding DNA: TGTGCCAGCAGCCAAGATCTAGGTTCAAATGAGCAGTTCTTC.

The chain combines TRBV6-1 with TRBJ2-7, with 10 bases identical to TRBD1. The length of the CDR3 is 15 residues. The V gene end was trimmed by 3 bases and the J gene end by 3 bases; junction bases not matched to a gene: 5. Germline assignment: CDR1 MNHNS and CDR2 SASEGT. The CDR3 here is CASSEGTGAFYEQYF. The CDR3 nucleotides read TGTGCCAGCAGTGAGGGGACAGGGGCGTTCTACGAGCAGTACTTC.

The rearrangement joins TRBV6-5 to TRBJ2-1; 8 positions agree with TRBD2. The CDR3 runs 15 residues. V lost 2 bases and J lost 3; bases outside the gene matches: 3. Germline V lookup: CDR1 MNHEY, CDR2 SVGAGI. DNA for the CDR3: TGTGCCAGCAGTTACGATCGGGGGGGCTACAATGAGCAGTTCTTC. Its translation: CASSYDRGGYNEQFF.

This clone has only one observation. The chain is built from TRBV5-4 and TRBJ2-3; D not resolved. From germline, CDR1 is SGHNT and CDR2 YYREEE (reference sequence). This CDR3 is built from 13 residues. Trimming took off 4 bases at V and 7 bases at J, with 13 bases between the two ends. The CDR3 DNA reads TGTGCCAGCAGCCCGGAGTCAGAAAATACGCAGTATTTT. It is translated as CASSPESENTQYF.

The chain is built from TRBV4-1 and TRBJ2-7; 10 positions agree with TRBD2. The length of the CDR3 is 14 residues. V gave up 3 bases and J gave up 5 bases; unmatched junction bases: 4. From germline, CDR1 is MGHRA and CDR2 YSYEKL. Here the CDR3 DNA reads TGCGCCAGCAGCCAGAAGCGGGGGGGCCACGAGCAGTACTTC. Protein product: CASSQKRGGHEQYF.

This clone occurred once. J is TRBJ2-7 and V is TRBV15; D ambiguous. This CDR3 has 12 amino acids. Trimming cost V 5 bases and J 3 bases, with 8 bases left between them. Germline CDR1 LNHNV, CDR2 YYDKDF (reference sequence). CDR3 sequence (DNA): TGTGCCACCAGCCACGGGTACTACGAGCAGTACTTC. It encodes CATSHGYYEQYF.

This clone was picked up one time. The DNA is omitted, as the CDR3 cannot be located on it reliably, and the CDR3 follows TCRdb's listing. The chain couples TRBV7-2 to TRBJ2-1; TRBD1 was called by the table and not checked on the DNA. Germline CDR1 reads SGHTA; CDR2 reads FQGNSA. The CDR3 has 16 amino acids, counting both end residues. The CDR3 reads CASSLTSGQGWNEQFF.

For this clone: Relative to the germline gene, one junction end is altered; a read error may explain this. The genes are TRBV7-7 and TRBJ2-1, with D maybe TRBD2 (6 bases). The CDR3 runs 13 residues. The germline gives CDR1 SSHAT, CDR2 FNYEAQ (reference sequence). The CDR3 spells CASSRGNRNEQFF. The CDR3 DNA is TGTGCTAGCAGCCGGGGGAATAGGAATGAGCAGTTCTTC.

This rearrangement joins TRBV18 to TRBJ2-7, with D maybe TRBD2 (7 bases). Germline V gives CDR1 KGHSH, CDR2 LQKENI. With 8 bases removed from V and 3 bases from J, the gap between germline ends came to 14 bases. The CDR3 consists of 13 residues. The CDR3 reads CASVRGANYEQYF. The DNA for the CDR3 is TGTGCCAGCGTCCGGGGGGCGAACTACGAGCAGTACTTC.

The rearrangement uses TRBV5-4 and TRBJ2-7; TRBD2 matches at 9 bases. V was pared by 0 bases and J by 5 bases, with 9 bases of the junction left unmatched. This CDR3 has 16 residues. Per the germline V gene, CDR1 is SGHNT and CDR2 is YYREEE (reference sequence). The CDR3: CASSLVAGAGVDEQYF. DNA for the CDR3: TGTGCCAGCAGCTTGGTAGCGGGAGCTGGGGTGGACGAGCAGTACTTC.

The genes are TRBV2 and TRBJ1-2; TRBD1 aligns across 9 bases. Trimming removed 6 bases from V and 5 bases from J; junction bases left unmatched: 7. Germline CDR1 and CDR2: SNHLY and FYNNEI. This CDR3 has 14 amino acids. CDR3 bases: TGTGCCAGCAGCGCACAGGGGGCGGGGTATGGCTACACCTTC. Protein product: CASSAQGAGYGYTF.

This sequence joins TRBV5-6 and TRBJ2-7, with D uncertain. The germline V and J ends were trimmed by 1 base and 6 bases, with 14 bases remaining between them. Germline V gene lookup returns CDR1 SGHDT and CDR2 YYEEEE. The CDR3 has 14 residues. CDR3 loop: CASSLYQRGSEQYF. CDR3 sequence (DNA): TGTGCCAGCAGCTTGTACCAGCGCGGCAGCGAGCAGTACTTC.

This chain uses TRBV5-6 with TRBJ2-1, with D unresolved. Per germline, CDR1 SGHDT and CDR2 YYEEEE. Trimming removed 0 bases from V and 7 bases from J, with 11 bases in between. The CDR3 has 14 amino acids. DNA of the CDR3: TGTGCCAGCAGCTTGGCCCTCTACCCGAATGAGCAGTTCTTC. It is translated as CASSLALYPNEQFF.

The chain links TRBV9 to TRBJ2-7; D possibly corresponds to TRBD1 (5 bases). CDR1 is SGDLS, CDR2 YYNGEE, per germline. Trimming cost V 7 bases and J 4 bases, with 9 bases left between them. CDR3 size: 11 residues. CDR3 nucleotides: TGTGCCAGCGAACAGGTTTACGAGCAGTACTTC. Translated, it gives CASEQVYEQYF.